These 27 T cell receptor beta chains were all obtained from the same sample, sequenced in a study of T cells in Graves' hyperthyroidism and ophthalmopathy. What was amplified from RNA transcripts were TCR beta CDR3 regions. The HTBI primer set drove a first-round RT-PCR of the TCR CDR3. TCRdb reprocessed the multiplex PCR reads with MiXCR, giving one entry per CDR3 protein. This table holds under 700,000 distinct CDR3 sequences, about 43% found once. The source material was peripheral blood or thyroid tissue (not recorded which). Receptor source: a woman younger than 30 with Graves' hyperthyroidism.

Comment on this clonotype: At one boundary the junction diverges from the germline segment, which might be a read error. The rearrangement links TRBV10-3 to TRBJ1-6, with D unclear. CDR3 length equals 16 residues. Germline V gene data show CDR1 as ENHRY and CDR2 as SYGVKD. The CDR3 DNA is TGTGCCAGCAGTTTAGCCCCCCACGTCGAGAATTCACCCCTCCACTTT. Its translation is CASSLAPHVENSPLHF.

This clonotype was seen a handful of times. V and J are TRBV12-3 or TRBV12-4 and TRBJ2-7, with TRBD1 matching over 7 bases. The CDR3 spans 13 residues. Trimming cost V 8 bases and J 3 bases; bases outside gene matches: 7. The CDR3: CASVSNRGYEQYF. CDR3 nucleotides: TGTGCCAGCGTATCTAACAGGGGCTACGAGCAGTACTTC.

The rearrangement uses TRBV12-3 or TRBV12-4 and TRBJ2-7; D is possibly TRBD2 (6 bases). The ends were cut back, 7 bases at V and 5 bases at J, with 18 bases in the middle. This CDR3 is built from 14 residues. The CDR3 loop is CASTRIGEDDEQYF. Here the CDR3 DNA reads TGTGCCAGCACCCGGATAGGGGAGGATGACGAGCAGTACTTC.

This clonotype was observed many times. CDR3 DNA: TGTGCCAGCAGCGGTTACTCTGGAAACACCATATATTTT. Encoded protein: CASSGYSGNTIYF. The chain uses TRBV2 and TRBJ1-3; D is unclear. V was cut by 6 bases and J by 0 bases, with 6 bases left in between. The CDR3 covers 13 residues. Germline values: CDR1 SNHLY, CDR2 FYNNEI.

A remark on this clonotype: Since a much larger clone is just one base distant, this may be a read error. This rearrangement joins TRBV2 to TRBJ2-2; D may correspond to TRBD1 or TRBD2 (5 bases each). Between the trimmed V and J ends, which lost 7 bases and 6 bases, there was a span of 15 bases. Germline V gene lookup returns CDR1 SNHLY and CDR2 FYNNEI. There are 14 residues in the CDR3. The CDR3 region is CASTRGAYAGELFF. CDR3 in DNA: TGTGCCAGCACTCGAGGGGCTTACGCCGGGGAGCTGTTTTTT.

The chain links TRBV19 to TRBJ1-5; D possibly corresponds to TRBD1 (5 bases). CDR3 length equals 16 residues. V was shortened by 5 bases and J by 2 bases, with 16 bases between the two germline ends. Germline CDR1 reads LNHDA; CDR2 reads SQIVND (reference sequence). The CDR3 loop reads CASSARGTSGNQPQHF. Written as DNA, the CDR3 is TGTGCCAGTAGTGCCCGAGGGACTAGCGGCAATCAGCCCCAGCATTTT.

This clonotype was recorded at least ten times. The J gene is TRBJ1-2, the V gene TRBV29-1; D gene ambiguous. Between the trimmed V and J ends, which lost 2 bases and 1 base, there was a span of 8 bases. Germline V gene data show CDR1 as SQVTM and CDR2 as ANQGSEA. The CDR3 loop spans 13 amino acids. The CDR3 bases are TGCAGCGTTGAAACCCGGAATAACTATGGCTACACCTTC. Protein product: CSVETRNNYGYTF. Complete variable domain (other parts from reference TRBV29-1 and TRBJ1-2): SAVISQKPSRDICQRGTSLTIQCQVDSQVTMMFWYRQQPGQSLTLIATANQGSEATYESGFVIDKFPISRPNLTFSTLTVSNMSPEDSSIYLCSVETRNNYGYTFGSGTRLTVV.

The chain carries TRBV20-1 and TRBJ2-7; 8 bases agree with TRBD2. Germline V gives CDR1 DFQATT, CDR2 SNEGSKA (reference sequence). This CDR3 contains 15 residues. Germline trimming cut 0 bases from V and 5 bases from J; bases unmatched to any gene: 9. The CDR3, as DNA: TGCAGTGCTAGAGATCGAGCTAGCGGGTCCCACGAGCAGTACTTC. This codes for CSARDRASGSHEQYF.

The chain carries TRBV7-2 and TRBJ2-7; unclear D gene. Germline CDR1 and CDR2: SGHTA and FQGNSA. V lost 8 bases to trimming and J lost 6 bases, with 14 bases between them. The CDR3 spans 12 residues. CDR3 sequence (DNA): TGTGCCAGCTCACCGTGGCAGACCGAGCAGTACTTC. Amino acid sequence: CASSPWQTEQYF.

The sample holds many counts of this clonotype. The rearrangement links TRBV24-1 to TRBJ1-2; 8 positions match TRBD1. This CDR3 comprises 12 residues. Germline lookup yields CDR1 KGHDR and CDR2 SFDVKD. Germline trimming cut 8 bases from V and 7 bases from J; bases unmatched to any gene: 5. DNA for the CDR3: TGTGCCACCAAGACAGGGGATTCTGGCTACACCTTC. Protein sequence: CATKTGDSGYTF.

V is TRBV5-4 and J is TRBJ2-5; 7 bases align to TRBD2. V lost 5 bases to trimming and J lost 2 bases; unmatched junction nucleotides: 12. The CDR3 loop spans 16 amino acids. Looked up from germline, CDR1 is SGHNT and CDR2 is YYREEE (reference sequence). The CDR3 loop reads CASRSWGGLLQETQYF. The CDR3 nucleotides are TGTGCCAGCAGATCATGGGGGGGACTCCTACAAGAGACCCAGTACTTC.

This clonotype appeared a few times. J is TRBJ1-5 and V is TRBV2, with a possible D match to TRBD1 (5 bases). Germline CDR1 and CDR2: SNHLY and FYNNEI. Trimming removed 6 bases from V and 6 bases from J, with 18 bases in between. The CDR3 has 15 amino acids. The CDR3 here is CASSQGVTEGQPQHF. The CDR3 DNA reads TGTGCCAGCAGCCAAGGGGTGACAGAGGGTCAGCCCCAGCATTTT.

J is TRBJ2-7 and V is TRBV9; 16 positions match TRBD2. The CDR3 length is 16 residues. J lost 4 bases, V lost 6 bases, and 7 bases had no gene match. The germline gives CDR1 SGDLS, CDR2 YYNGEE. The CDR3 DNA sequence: TGTGCCAGCACCGGGACTAGCGGGAGGGCCGGGTACGAGCAGTACTTC. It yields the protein CASTGTSGRAGYEQYF. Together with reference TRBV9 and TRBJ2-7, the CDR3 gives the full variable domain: DSGVTQTPKHLITATGQRVTLRCSPRSGDLSVYWYQQSLDQGLQFLIQYYNGEERAKGNILERFSAQQFPDLHSELNLSSLELGDSALYFCASTGTSGRAGYEQYFGPGTRLTVT.

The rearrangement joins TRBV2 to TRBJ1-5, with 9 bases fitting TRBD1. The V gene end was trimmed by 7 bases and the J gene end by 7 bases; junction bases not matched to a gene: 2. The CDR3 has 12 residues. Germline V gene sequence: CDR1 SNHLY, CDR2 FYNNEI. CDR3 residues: CASKDRGQPQHF. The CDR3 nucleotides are TGTGCCAGCAAAGACAGGGGGCAGCCCCAGCATTTT.

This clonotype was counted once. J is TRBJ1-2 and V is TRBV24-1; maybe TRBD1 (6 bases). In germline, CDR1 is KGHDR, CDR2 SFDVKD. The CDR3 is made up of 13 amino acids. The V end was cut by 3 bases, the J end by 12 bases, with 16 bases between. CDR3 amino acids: CATSDHGQSLHTF. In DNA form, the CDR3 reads TGTGCCACCAGTGATCATGGACAGAGCTTGCACACCTTC.

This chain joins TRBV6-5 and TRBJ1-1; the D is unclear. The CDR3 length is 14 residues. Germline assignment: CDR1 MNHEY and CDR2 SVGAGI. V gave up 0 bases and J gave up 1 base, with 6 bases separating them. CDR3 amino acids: CASSYSRQNTEAFF. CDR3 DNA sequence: TGTGCCAGCAGTTACTCTAGGCAGAACACTGAAGCTTTCTTT.

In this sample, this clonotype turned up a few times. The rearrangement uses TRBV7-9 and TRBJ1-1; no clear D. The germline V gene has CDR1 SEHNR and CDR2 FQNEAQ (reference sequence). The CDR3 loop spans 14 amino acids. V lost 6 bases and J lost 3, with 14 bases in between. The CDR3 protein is CASRPLKEDTEAFF. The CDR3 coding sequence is TGTGCCAGCAGACCCTTAAAGGAGGACACTGAAGCTTTCTTT.

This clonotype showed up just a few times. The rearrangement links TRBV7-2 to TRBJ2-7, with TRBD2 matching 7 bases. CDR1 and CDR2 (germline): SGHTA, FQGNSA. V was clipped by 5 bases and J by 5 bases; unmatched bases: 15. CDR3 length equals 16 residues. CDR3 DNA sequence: TGTGCCAGCAGCCAAGATCTGGCGGGAGTGGAGGACGAGCAGTACTTC. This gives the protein CASSQDLAGVEDEQYF.

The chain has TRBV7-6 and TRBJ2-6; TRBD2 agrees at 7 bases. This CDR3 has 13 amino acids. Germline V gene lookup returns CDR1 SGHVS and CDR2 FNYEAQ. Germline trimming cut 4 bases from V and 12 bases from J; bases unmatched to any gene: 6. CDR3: CASSSGRAAVLTF. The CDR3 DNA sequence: TGTGCCAGCAGCTCTGGGAGGGCCGCCGTCCTGACTTTC.

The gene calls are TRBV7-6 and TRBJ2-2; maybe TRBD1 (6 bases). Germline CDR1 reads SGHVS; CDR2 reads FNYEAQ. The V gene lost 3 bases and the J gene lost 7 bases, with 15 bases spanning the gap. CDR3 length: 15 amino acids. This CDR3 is CASSLLGALDGELFF. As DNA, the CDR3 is TGTGCCAGCAGCTTGTTGGGGGCGCTTGACGGGGAGCTGTTTTTT.

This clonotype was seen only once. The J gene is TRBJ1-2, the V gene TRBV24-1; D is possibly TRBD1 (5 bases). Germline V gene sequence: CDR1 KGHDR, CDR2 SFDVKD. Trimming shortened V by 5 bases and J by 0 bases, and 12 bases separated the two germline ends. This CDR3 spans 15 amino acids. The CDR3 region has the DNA TGTGCCACCAGTGTAGGGGACGGAGCTAACTATGGCTACACCTTC. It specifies CATSVGDGANYGYTF.

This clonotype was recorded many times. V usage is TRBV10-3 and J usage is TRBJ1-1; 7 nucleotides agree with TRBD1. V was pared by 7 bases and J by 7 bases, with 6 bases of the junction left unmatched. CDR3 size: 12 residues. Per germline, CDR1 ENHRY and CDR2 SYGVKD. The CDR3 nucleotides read TGTGCCATCACCAAAGCAGGGGGTGAAGCTTTCTTT. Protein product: CAITKAGGEAFF.

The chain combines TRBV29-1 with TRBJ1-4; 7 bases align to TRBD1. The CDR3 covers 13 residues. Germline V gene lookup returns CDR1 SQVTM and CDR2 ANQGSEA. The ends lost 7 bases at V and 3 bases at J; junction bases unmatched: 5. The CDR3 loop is CSAQGTANEKLFF. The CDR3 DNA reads TGCAGCGCACAGGGGACCGCTAATGAAAAACTGTTTTTT.

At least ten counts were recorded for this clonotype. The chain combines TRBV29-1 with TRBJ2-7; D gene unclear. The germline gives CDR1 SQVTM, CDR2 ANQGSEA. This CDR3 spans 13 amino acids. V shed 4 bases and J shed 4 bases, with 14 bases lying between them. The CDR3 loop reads CSVVGGIAYEQYF. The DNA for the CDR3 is TGCAGCGTTGTTGGTGGGATTGCGTACGAGCAGTACTTC.

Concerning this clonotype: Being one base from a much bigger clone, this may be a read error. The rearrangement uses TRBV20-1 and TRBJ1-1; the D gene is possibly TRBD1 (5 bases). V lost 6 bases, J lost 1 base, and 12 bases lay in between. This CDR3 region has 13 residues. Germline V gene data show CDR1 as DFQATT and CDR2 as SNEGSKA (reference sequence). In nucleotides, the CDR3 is TGCAGTGCCTGTGGACATCGGAACACTGAAGCTTTCTTT. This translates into CSACGHRNTEAFF.

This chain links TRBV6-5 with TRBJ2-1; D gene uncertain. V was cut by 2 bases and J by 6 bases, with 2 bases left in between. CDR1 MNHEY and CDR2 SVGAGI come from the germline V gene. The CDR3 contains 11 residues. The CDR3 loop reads CASSYSNEQFF. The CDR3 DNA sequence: TGTGCCAGCAGTTACAGCAATGAGCAGTTCTTC.

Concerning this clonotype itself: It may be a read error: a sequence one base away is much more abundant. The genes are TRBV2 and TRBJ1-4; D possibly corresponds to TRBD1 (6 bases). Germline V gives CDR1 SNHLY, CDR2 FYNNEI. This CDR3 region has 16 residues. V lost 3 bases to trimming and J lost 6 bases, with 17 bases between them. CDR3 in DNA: TGTGCCAGCAGTGATGCCTCGAGGGGGGTGGATGAAAAACTGTTTTTT. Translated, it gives CASSDASRGVDEKLFF.